These T cell receptor beta chains were read from a single sample in a study of shared T cell receptors in the human thymus. Sequencing was performed with immunoSEQ multiplex PCR; in TCRdb, only in-frame clones are kept and a portion is missing. The sample holds about 610,000 clones, more than 75% seen once. The sample was also linked to a second study, of human thymus T cells.

Sequenced material: thymocytes. The receptors were sampled from a boy younger than two with a congenital heart defect. The CDR3 runs from the conserved cysteine through the conserved F or W. For some rows the clone size is stated as once, few or many, or as a class when expanded; others skip it.

V gene	clone size	J gene	CDR3 protein
TRBV4-2	NA	TRBJ2-2	CASSQGMGEGGTGELFF
TRBV28	NA	TRBJ1-2	CASSPRQAPMNYGYTF
TRBV5-1	NA	TRBJ2-7	CASSLAQRGSAYEQYF
TRBV19	NA	TRBJ2-1	CASSIPQTSGRYNEQFF
TRBV6-5	NA	TRBJ2-3	CASSYGLATDTQYF
TRBV30	NA	TRBJ2-1	CAWSVLAGNEQFF
TRBV5-1	NA	TRBJ2-1	CASWVAGVNEQFF
TRBV11-2	few	TRBJ2-1	CASSLGGGVENEQFF
TRBV11-2	NA	TRBJ2-7	CASSLGPARGTGIYEQYF
TRBV19	NA	TRBJ2-3	CASSLTGDTQYF
TRBV7-9	once	TRBJ2-1	CASSSPGQGYNEQFF